Following are 25 T cell receptor beta chains from one sample sequenced in a study of vaccination and CD4 T cells after COVID-19. Antigens for these TCRs are unknown. Treatment of the sample: approximately 9-day PBMC culture with coronavirus spike peptide pools or control peptides (ViraFEST assay). The Oncomine TCR Beta short-read assay was applied to DNA of cultured CD4+ T cells. TCRdb independently ran MiXCR on the PCR reads; one entry per CDR3 protein. Of some 10,000 distinct CDR3 sequences listed, around 30% are singletons. The material sequenced was CD4+ T cells from blood, cultured in vitro, taken after SARS-CoV-2 vaccination. These receptors were obtained from a human donor who had recovered from COVID-19.

The chain couples TRBV27 to TRBJ2-2, with TRBD2 identical over 11 bases. With V trimmed by 2 bases and J by 3 bases, 5 bases remained unmatched. CDR1 is MNHEY, CDR2 SMNVEV, per germline (reference sequence). CDR3 length: 17 residues. CDR3 in amino acids: CASSLRLAGPYTGELFF. The CDR3 nucleotides read TGTGCCAGCAGTTTAAGACTAGCGGGACCTTACACCGGGGAGCTGTTTTTT.

V and J are TRBV6-2 or TRBV6-3 and TRBJ1-5; TRBD1 agrees at 11 bases. CDR1 and CDR2 from the germline V gene are MNHEY and SVGEGT. V shed 6 bases and J 6 bases; nucleotides not matched to a gene: 10. The CDR3 has 16 amino acids. CDR3 nucleotides: TGTGCCAGCAGAAAACTAGGGACAGGGGGTATTCAGCCCCAGCATTTT. Translated, it gives CASRKLGTGGIQPQHF.

This chain links TRBV6-2 or TRBV6-3 with TRBJ2-7; 8 bases are a match to TRBD2. This CDR3 has 15 residues. V lost 2 bases to trimming and J lost 2 bases; unmatched junction nucleotides: 5. Germline V gives CDR1 MNHEY, CDR2 SVGEGT. CDR3 amino acids: CASSYPRREAYEQYF. Written as DNA, the CDR3 is TGTGCCAGCAGTTACCCAAGGCGGGAGGCCTACGAGCAGTACTTC.

The table lists this clonotype with a few counts. This chain joins TRBV7-2 and TRBJ1-1; D remains ambiguous. The CDR3 is 14 amino acids. Germline V gene data show CDR1 as SGHTA and CDR2 as FQGNSA. V was clipped by 1 base and J by 1 base, with 7 bases between them. The CDR3 coding sequence is TGTGCCAGCAGCTTAGGCGGTTGGAACACTGAAGCTTTCTTT. Translation: CASSLGGWNTEAFF.

This clonotype came up a few times. The rearrangement uses TRBV7-9 and TRBJ2-7, with D perhaps matching TRBD1 (7 bases). CDR3 length: 14 residues. CDR1 is SEHNR, CDR2 FQNEAQ, per germline (reference sequence). Between the trimmed V and J ends, which lost 0 bases and 7 bases, there was a span of 13 bases. CDR3 in amino acids: CASSLAQQGREQYF. In DNA, the CDR3 is TGTGCCAGCAGCTTAGCTCAACAGGGGAGGGAGCAGTACTTC.

This clonotype was observed a handful of times. The CDR3 protein is CASSLWGDNTEAFF. In DNA form, the CDR3 reads TGTGCCAGCAGTTTATGGGGAGATAACACTGAAGCTTTCTTT. The rearrangement links TRBV27 to TRBJ1-1; D not certain. With 1 base removed from V and 2 bases from J, the gap between germline ends came to 8 bases. Germline V gene sequence: CDR1 MNHEY, CDR2 SMNVEV (reference sequence). CDR3 length: 14 amino acids.

The chain is built from TRBV6-2 or TRBV6-3 and TRBJ2-1; D gene uncertain. The CDR3 has 14 residues. The germline V gene has CDR1 MNHEY and CDR2 SVGEGT. Trimming removed 3 bases from V and 2 bases from J, with 8 bases in between. Here the CDR3 DNA reads TGTGCCAGCAGTTATGCGGCACCCTACAATGAGCAGTTCTTC. Translated, it gives CASSYAAPYNEQFF.

This clonotype was seen only a few times. This rearrangement joins TRBV20-1 to TRBJ1-6; tentative D call: TRBD1 (6 bases). The CDR3 is 13 amino acids. The V end was cut by 6 bases, the J end by 7 bases, with 13 bases between. Germline V gives CDR1 DFQATT, CDR2 SNEGSKA (reference sequence). CDR3 sequence reads: CSATGTRNSPLHF. The CDR3 coding sequence is TGCAGTGCGACCGGGACACGGAATTCACCCCTCCACTTT.

The V gene is TRBV7-2, the J gene TRBJ2-4, with unresolved D. This CDR3 has 13 residues. The germline gives CDR1 SGHTA, CDR2 FQGNSA. Trimming stripped 2 bases from V and 9 bases from J, with 11 bases between. The CDR3 is CASSLPPSSIQYF. The CDR3 coding sequence is TGTGCCAGCAGCTTACCACCAAGTAGCATTCAGTACTTC.

This clonotype came up once. The chain links TRBV3-1 to TRBJ2-3; TRBD2 matches at 8 bases. Germline-derived CDR1 and CDR2 are LGHDT and YNNKEL (reference sequence). This CDR3 region has 18 residues. V shed 6 bases, J shed 2 bases, and the junction held 16 bases outside the gene matches. The CDR3 loop is CASSPRRVSTSATDTQYF. The CDR3 DNA is TGTGCCAGCAGTCCAAGAAGGGTTTCGACTAGCGCCACAGATACGCAGTATTTT.

V usage is TRBV10-2 and J usage is TRBJ2-3, with D uncertain. The V and J ends lost 0 bases and 9 bases respectively, with 10 bases between them. CDR1 is WSHSY and CDR2 is SAAADI in the germline V gene. This CDR3 has 13 amino acids. CDR3 sequence: CASSESFTSTQYF. CDR3 nucleotides: TGCGCCAGCAGTGAGTCGTTTACCAGCACGCAGTATTTT.

Relative to its sample, this clonotype is medium-sized. The germline gene is not matched at one end of the junction; a read error may be the cause. The chain couples TRBV7-2 to TRBJ2-2; TRBD2 matches at 10 bases. CDR1 is SGHTA, CDR2 FQGNSA, per germline. The CDR3 spans 16 residues. The CDR3 sequence is CASSPSGRANTGELFF. DNA of the CDR3: TGTGCCAGCAGTCCAAGCGGGAGGGCGAATACCGGGGAGCTGTTTTTT. Filled out from reference TRBV7-2 and TRBJ2-2, the complete variable domain reads GAGVSQSPSNKVTEKGKDVELRCDPISGHTALYWYRQSLGQGLEFLIYFQGNSAPDKSGLPSDRFSAERTGGSVSTLTIQRTQQEDSAVYLCASSPSGRANTGELFFGEGSRLTVL.

This clonotype was found a few times. The rearrangement links TRBV29-1 to TRBJ2-2; 11 bases are shared with TRBD1. The CDR3 is made up of 14 amino acids. V dropped 6 bases and J dropped 7; count of bases not matched to a gene: 7. The V gene's germline CDR1 is SQVTM and CDR2 ANQGSEA. The CDR3 region has the DNA TGCAGCGTAGCCGGGACAGGGGGAATCGGGGAGCTGTTTTTT. It encodes CSVAGTGGIGELFF.

The chain uses TRBV6-5 and TRBJ2-1, with a possible D match to TRBD1 (6 bases). This CDR3 contains 15 residues. V was clipped by 2 bases and J by 2 bases, with 10 bases between them. Germline assignment: CDR1 MNHEY and CDR2 SVGAGI. CDR3 sequence reads: CASSYDRHTYNEQFF. The DNA for the CDR3 is TGTGCCAGCAGTTACGACAGGCATACCTACAATGAGCAGTTCTTC.

V is TRBV28 and J is TRBJ1-1; weak D call: TRBD1 (5 bases). V lost 3 bases to trimming and J lost 9 bases, with 14 bases between them. The V gene's germline CDR1 is MDHEN and CDR2 SYDVKM. This CDR3 region has 13 residues. CDR3 amino acids: CASSLPGPTQAFF. Written as DNA, the CDR3 is TGTGCCAGCAGTTTGCCAGGGCCTACACAAGCTTTCTTT.

The chain uses TRBV5-1 and TRBJ2-3; TRBD1 aligns across 9 bases. The CDR3 has 14 residues. The junction had 7 bases not matched to a gene; V was cut back by 5 bases and J by 6 bases. CDR1 is SGHRS, CDR2 YFSETQ, per germline. This CDR3 is CASRKQGATDTQYF. The CDR3 nucleotides read TGCGCCAGCAGAAAACAGGGGGCGACCGATACGCAGTATTTT.

This clonotype showed up just a few times. The chain combines TRBV5-4 with TRBJ1-6; no definite D call. V lost 4 bases and J lost 5, with 10 bases in between. The V gene's germline CDR1 is SGHNT and CDR2 YYREEE (reference sequence). CDR3 length: 14 amino acids. The CDR3 DNA sequence: TGTGCCAGCAGCAGGATGCAGAATAATTCACCCCTCCACTTT. Translation gives CASSRMQNNSPLHF.

This rearrangement joins TRBV19 to TRBJ1-5; D may be TRBD1 (6 bases). The CDR3 has 15 amino acids. Trimming left V 8 bases short and J 4 bases short, with 18 bases between. The germline V gene encodes CDR1 LNHDA and CDR2 SQIVND (reference sequence). The CDR3 loop reads CASCAGEGGNQPQHF. The CDR3, as DNA: TGTGCCAGTTGCGCTGGGGAGGGGGGGAATCAGCCCCAGCATTTT.

This clonotype was seen a single time. This sequence joins TRBV20-1 and TRBJ1-4, with a weak D call TRBD1 (6 bases). Between the trimmed V and J ends, which lost 5 bases and 11 bases, there was a span of 18 bases. The germline V gene has CDR1 DFQATT and CDR2 SNEGSKA (reference sequence). There are 13 residues in the CDR3. CDR3: CSAYRAIMRKLFF. In DNA, the CDR3 is TGCAGTGCTTACAGGGCTATAATGAGGAAACTGTTTTTT.

This rearrangement joins TRBV29-1 to TRBJ1-1, with D perhaps matching TRBD1 (5 bases). This CDR3 spans 11 amino acids. V was cut by 7 bases and J by 3 bases, with 9 bases left in between. The germline V gene encodes CDR1 SQVTM and CDR2 ANQGSEA. CDR3 DNA sequence: TGCAGCGCCGGGGGGGACACTGAAGCTTTCTTT. Amino acids: CSAGGDTEAFF.

This chain links TRBV7-6 with TRBJ2-2, with 11 bases matching TRBD2. The V gene's germline CDR1 is SGHVS and CDR2 FNYEAQ. Trimming at V came to 0 bases and at J to 8 bases, leaving 8 bases not matched to a gene. CDR3 length: 17 residues. This CDR3 is CASSLAPGLAVQGELFF. CDR3 DNA sequence: TGTGCCAGCAGCTTAGCCCCGGGACTAGCGGTCCAGGGGGAGCTGTTTTTT.

The chain links TRBV4-3 to TRBJ2-1; a weak D match, TRBD2 (5 bases). CDR3 length: 14 residues. Trimming pared 0 bases from V and 12 bases from J, leaving 15 bases between. Per the germline V gene, CDR1 is LGHNA and CDR2 is YSLEER. Written as DNA, the CDR3 is TGCGCCAGCAGCCAAGATTTTGGGAGAGACTCGCAGTTCTTC. Translating gives CASSQDFGRDSQFF.

This sequence joins TRBV6-1 and TRBJ2-5, with 8 positions matching TRBD2. Germline V lookup: CDR1 MNHNS, CDR2 SASEGT. The V and J ends lost 6 bases and 6 bases, in that order; junction bases with no gene match: 12. The CDR3 runs to 15 residues. CDR3 residues: CASSRTSGPSQTQYF. CDR3 bases: TGTGCCAGCAGCCGTACTAGCGGACCTAGTCAGACCCAGTACTTC.

The V call is TRBV20-1, the J call TRBJ1-2; D unclear. CDR3 size: 14 residues. V lost 3 bases and J lost 5, with 16 bases in between. Germline V gives CDR1 DFQATT, CDR2 SNEGSKA (reference sequence). The CDR3 is CSARRSQGGYGYTF. The CDR3 DNA follows: TGCAGTGCTAGGAGGTCCCAAGGAGGATATGGCTACACCTTC.

This chain uses TRBV11-2 with TRBJ1-5; D might be TRBD1 (5 bases). V was shortened by 0 bases and J by 9 bases, with 15 bases between the two germline ends. CDR3 length equals 15 residues. In germline, CDR1 is SGHAT, CDR2 FQNNGV. The CDR3 nucleotides are TGTGCCAGCAGCTTAGACGGGCAGGGAGGGATGCCCCAGCATTTT. This sequence encodes CASSLDGQGGMPQHF.